This TCR beta chain was sequenced in a study of blood T cell repertoires in COVID-19. Overall study context: Samples representing acute and convalescent COVID-19 were sourced from the United States, Italy and Spain. PBMCs, B-cell-depleted T cells, or T cells provided the cDNA or gDNA that made up the material.

Original processing methods: Scientists estimated how many nucleated cells there were by amplifying reference gene primers. Generated by immunoSEQ multiplex PCR, the TCRdb table keeps only in-frame clones and is missing some. The D gene and trimming were derived from the DNA, and the V and J assignments and clone size from that table. The sample holds fewer than 600,000 clones, 89% seen once. The Seattle site enrolled patients during active infection and followed them longitudinally. Germline CDR1 SGDLS, CDR2 YYNGEE. V lost 3 bases and J lost 3; bases outside the gene matches: 3. This CDR3 is built from 13 residues.

The sequenced material came from peripheral blood. This clonotype was sampled from a man aged 18 to 29 with COVID-19, enrolled during active disease. The chain employs TRBV9 and TRBJ2-7; 7 bases align to TRBD1. CDR3 in amino acids: CASSEGTDYEQYF. The CDR3 DNA reads as TGTGCCAGCAGCGAGGGGACAGACTACGAGCAGTACTTC.